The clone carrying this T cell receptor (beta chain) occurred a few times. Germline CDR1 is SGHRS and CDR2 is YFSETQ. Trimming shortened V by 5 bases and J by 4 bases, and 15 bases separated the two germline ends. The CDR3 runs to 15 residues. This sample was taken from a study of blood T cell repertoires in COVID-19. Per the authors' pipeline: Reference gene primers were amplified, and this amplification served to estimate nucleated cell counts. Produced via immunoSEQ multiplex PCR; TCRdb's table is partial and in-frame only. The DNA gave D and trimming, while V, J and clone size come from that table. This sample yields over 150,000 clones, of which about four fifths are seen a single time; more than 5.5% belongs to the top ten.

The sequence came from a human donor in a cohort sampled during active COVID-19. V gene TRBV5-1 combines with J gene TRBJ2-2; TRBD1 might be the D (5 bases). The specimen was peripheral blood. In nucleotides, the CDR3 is TGCGCCAGCAGTAAACCCCAGGGTGGCACCGGGGAGCTGTTTTTT. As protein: CASSKPQGGTGELFF. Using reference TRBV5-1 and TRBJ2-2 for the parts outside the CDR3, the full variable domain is KAGVTQTPRYLIKTRGQQVTLSCSPISGHRSVSWYQQTPGQGLQFLFEYFSETQRNKGNFPGRFSGRQFSNSRSEMNVSTLELGDSALYLCASSKPQGGTGELFFGEGSRLTVL.